The 23 T cell receptor beta chains listed next were all sequenced from one sample in a study of blood T cell repertoires in COVID-19. Data came from immunoSEQ multiplex PCR; TCRdb stores just in-frame clones and leaves some out. Of just over 150,000 clones in the sample, almost 85% were seen once. Sequenced: peripheral blood. The origin of the receptors is a woman older than 75 with acute or convalescent COVID-19.

The genes are TRBV6-2 or TRBV6-3 and TRBJ2-5; 8 positions match TRBD1. In germline, CDR1 is MNHEY, CDR2 SVGEGT. The CDR3 extends over 13 amino acids. J lost 6 bases, V lost 7 bases, and 7 bases had no gene match. In DNA form, the CDR3 reads TGTGCCAGCACCCCAGACAGGGGCCAGACCCAGTACTTC. As protein: CASTPDRGQTQYF.

V usage is TRBV5-5 and J usage is TRBJ1-1; TRBD1 might be the D (5 bases). V lost 0 bases to trimming and J lost 4 bases, with 10 bases between them. The CDR3 has 14 residues. CDR1 is SGHKS, CDR2 YYEKEE, per germline (reference sequence). The CDR3, as DNA: TGTGCCAGCAGCTTGGTGGGGGGAGGCACTGAAGCTTTCTTT. This codes for CASSLVGGGTEAFF.

This clone turned up a few times. This chain links TRBV4-2 with TRBJ2-2; TRBD2 is a possible D gene (5 bases). Trimming removed 2 bases at V and 0 bases at J, with 13 bases between. CDR1 LGHNA and CDR2 YNFKEQ come from the germline V gene. The CDR3 covers 17 residues. Here the CDR3 reads CASSQSAHGTNTGELFF. DNA for the CDR3: TGTGCCAGCAGCCAAAGTGCTCACGGGACGAACACCGGGGAGCTGTTTTTT.

The chain is built from TRBV5-8 and TRBJ2-5; 15 nucleotides align to TRBD2. CDR3 size: 17 residues. The V gene's germline CDR1 is SGHTS and CDR2 YDEGEE. The V gene end was trimmed by 5 bases and the J gene end by 5 bases; junction bases not matched to a gene: 10. The CDR3 spells CASRAPGLAGGEETQYF. Written as DNA, the CDR3 is TGTGCCAGCAGAGCTCCCGGACTAGCGGGAGGGGAGGAGACCCAGTACTTC.

The chain joins TRBV7-9 to TRBJ2-7; TRBD2 matches 9 bases. This CDR3 has 16 residues. V shed 4 bases and J 4 bases; nucleotides not matched to a gene: 11. The V gene's germline CDR1 is SEHNR and CDR2 FQNEAQ (reference sequence). The CDR3 reads CASSSFRSSGKYEQYF. The CDR3 nucleotides read TGTGCCAGCAGCTCCTTCAGATCTAGCGGGAAGTACGAGCAGTACTTC.

This rearrangement joins TRBV28 to TRBJ2-4; possible D gene TRBD2, 5 bases. V lost 5 bases, J lost 0 bases, and 20 bases lay in between. CDR3 length: 18 residues. From germline, CDR1 is MDHEN and CDR2 SYDVKM. CDR3 nucleotide sequence: TGTGCCAGCAGTCCACTTGCGGGTATTACCCTAGCCAAAAACATTCAGTACTTC. It is translated as CASSPLAGITLAKNIQYF.

A note on this clone: A junction end diverges from the germline sequence, so it may reflect a read error. The chain uses TRBV7-9 and TRBJ1-4; tentatively, D is TRBD1 (5 bases). CDR1 is SEHNR and CDR2 is FQNEAQ in the germline V gene (reference sequence). The CDR3 is 17 amino acids. The CDR3 here is CASSALGGTATNKKLFF. CDR3 DNA: TGTGCCAGCAGCGCCCTGGGAGGGACTGCAACTAATAAAAAACTGTTTTTT.

This sequence joins TRBV19 and TRBJ1-5, with unresolved D. The ends were cut back, 3 bases at V and 6 bases at J, with 6 bases in the middle. The CDR3 loop spans 12 amino acids. Germline assignment: CDR1 LNHDA and CDR2 SQIVND (reference sequence). CDR3 residues: CASSILSQPQHF. CDR3 DNA sequence: TGTGCCAGTAGTATTCTTAGTCAGCCCCAGCATTTT.

The V and J genes are TRBV11-2 and TRBJ2-1, with D maybe TRBD2 (5 bases). The germline CDR1 and CDR2 sequences are SGHAT and FQNNGV. The CDR3 is 16 amino acids. V dropped 3 bases and J dropped 0 bases, with 12 bases sitting between them. The CDR3 sequence is CASSFGISVSYNEQFF. CDR3 sequence (DNA): TGTGCCAGCAGCTTCGGTATTAGCGTCTCCTACAATGAGCAGTTCTTC.

This chain joins TRBV29-1 and TRBJ1-2; 7 bases line up with TRBD1. V dropped 6 bases and J dropped 5; count of bases not matched to a gene: 9. Germline assignment: CDR1 SQVTM and CDR2 ANQGSEA. The CDR3 has 13 residues. The CDR3 is CSVATGEWYGYTF. The CDR3 nucleotides read TGCAGCGTGGCTACAGGGGAGTGGTATGGCTACACCTTC.

The count of this clone is one. CDR3 amino acids: CASSATQGEYNEQFF. The CDR3 DNA sequence: TGCGCCAGCAGCGCCACCCAGGGGGAGTACAATGAGCAGTTCTTC. The rearrangement links TRBV4-1 to TRBJ2-1; 7 bases map to TRBD1. The CDR3 contains 15 residues. Germline V gives CDR1 MGHRA, CDR2 YSYEKL. Trimming at V came to 5 bases and at J to 4 bases, leaving 8 bases not matched to a gene.

The genes are TRBV7-2 and TRBJ2-7, with 10 bases that match TRBD1. Germline V gene data show CDR1 as SGHTA and CDR2 as FQGNSA. V was clipped by 7 bases and J by 4 bases; unmatched bases: 4. The CDR3 length is 13 residues. The CDR3 DNA reads TGTGCCAGCAACCGGGACAGGGGATACGAGCAGTACTTC. This encodes CASNRDRGYEQYF.

This clone was found once. The chain carries TRBV5-1 and TRBJ1-3, with D possibly TRBD1 on 6 matching bases. Trimming removed 3 bases at V and 10 bases at J, with 14 bases between. CDR1 is SGHRS and CDR2 is YFSETQ in the germline V gene. The CDR3 length is 13 residues. This chain's CDR3 is CASSWSGDGTIYF. In nucleotides, the CDR3 is TGCGCCAGCAGCTGGTCAGGGGACGGAACCATATATTTT. Based on the CDR3 plus reference TRBV5-1 and TRBJ1-3, the full variable domain is KAGVTQTPRYLIKTRGQQVTLSCSPISGHRSVSWYQQTPGQGLQFLFEYFSETQRNKGNFPGRFSGRQFSNSRSEMNVSTLELGDSALYLCASSWSGDGTIYFGEGSWLTVV.

The V call is TRBV3-1 (or the pseudogene TRBV3-2), the J call TRBJ2-2; TRBD2 might be the D (6 bases). With 4 bases removed from V and 4 bases from J, the gap between germline ends came to 10 bases. Germline CDR1 reads LGHDT; CDR2 reads YNNKEL (reference sequence). The CDR3 has 14 residues. The DNA of the CDR3 is TGTGCCAGCAGCCCGATGACTAGCACCGGGGAGCTGTTTTTT. This gives the protein CASSPMTSTGELFF.

This rearrangement joins TRBV5-1 to TRBJ2-7, with 7 bases lining up with TRBD2. The CDR3 contains 13 residues. V gave up 9 bases and J gave up 7 bases; unmatched junction bases: 13. Germline CDR1 is SGHRS and CDR2 is YFSETQ. The CDR3: CATGGGGGGEQYF. The CDR3 coding sequence is TGCGCCACAGGCGGCGGGGGAGGAGGGGAGCAGTACTTC.

The CDR3 reads CASSLEGLLPLHF. CDR3 coding DNA: TGTGCCAGCAGTTTGGAGGGTCTGTTACCCCTCCACTTT. This sequence joins TRBV12-3 or TRBV12-4 and TRBJ1-6; the D is unclear. This CDR3 contains 13 residues. V was cut by 3 bases and J by 12 bases, with 12 bases left in between.

J is TRBJ2-7 and V is TRBV7-9; possibly TRBD1 for D (6 bases). This CDR3 is built from 15 residues. Trimming cost V 1 base and J 2 bases, with 12 bases left between them. The V gene's germline CDR1 is SEHNR and CDR2 FQNEAQ (reference sequence). The CDR3 spells CASSLVDRGAYEQYF. CDR3 in DNA: TGTGCCAGCAGCTTAGTGGACAGAGGTGCCTACGAGCAGTACTTC.

This chain joins TRBV4-1 and TRBJ1-5, with D maybe TRBD1 (6 bases). This CDR3 is 15 amino acids long. Germline V gene sequence: CDR1 MGHRA, CDR2 YSYEKL. V dropped 5 bases and J dropped 4 bases, with 15 bases sitting between them. CDR3 protein: CASSAEGQSNQPQHF. In DNA, the CDR3 is TGCGCCAGCAGCGCGGAAGGACAGTCAAATCAGCCCCAGCATTTT.

This clone was detected once. V and J are TRBV27 and TRBJ1-2, with TRBD1 as a possible D gene (6 bases). CDR3 length equals 13 residues. Trimming took 2 bases from V and 6 from J, leaving 10 bases between them. CDR1 is MNHEY and CDR2 is SMNVEV in the germline V gene (reference sequence). CDR3 residues: CASSLGQGNGYTF. The CDR3 DNA reads TGTGCCAGCAGTTTAGGGCAGGGGAATGGCTACACCTTC.

This clone was seen more than once but under ten times. The genes are TRBV7-2 and TRBJ1-1; D gene uncertain. Germline V gene sequence: CDR1 SGHTA, CDR2 FQGNSA. Trimming removed 5 bases from V and 3 bases from J, with 10 bases in between. The CDR3 loop spans 13 amino acids. The CDR3 coding sequence is TGTGCCAGCAGCCCGTTTTCCTACACTGAAGCTTTCTTT. This codes for CASSPFSYTEAFF.

Ten or more counts support this clone. The rearrangement uses TRBV18 and TRBJ1-6, with 9 positions matching TRBD1. J gave up 11 bases and V 3 bases, and 5 bases lay outside the gene matches. The CDR3 spans 14 residues. Germline CDR1 is KGHSH and CDR2 is LQKENI. CDR3 region: CASSPEGQGTPLHF. The CDR3 coding sequence is TGTGCCAGCTCACCGGAGGGACAGGGTACACCCCTCCACTTT.

In the case of this clone: A read error may account for a junction end that differs from germline. The chain uses TRBV6-1 and TRBJ1-1; a weak D match, TRBD1 (6 bases). Per the germline V gene, CDR1 is MNHNS and CDR2 is SASEGT. The CDR3 runs to 11 residues. The CDR3 loop is CASREGGTTFF. The DNA for the CDR3 is TGTGCCAGCAGAGAAGGGGGGACAACTTTCTTT.

The chain employs TRBV11-2 and TRBJ2-7, with TRBD2 identical over 9 bases. There are 15 residues in the CDR3. Germline loops: CDR1 SGHAT, CDR2 FQNNGV. V was pared by 0 bases and J by 2 bases, with 2 bases of the junction left unmatched. In nucleotides, the CDR3 is TGTGCCAGCAGCTTAGAGGGCGGGAGGGCCTACGAGCAGTACTTC. The encoded protein is CASSLEGGRAYEQYF.